Sequencing of this T cell receptor (beta chain) was carried out in a study of T cell repertoires in cytomegalovirus infection. About the study: Indications came from public TCR beta signatures; they pointed to CMV infection and to a matching HLA type.

This clonotype was seen repeatedly, ten times or more. Its specificity is not known. J was trimmed by 5 bases and V by 1 base; bases with no gene match: 6. Germline assignment: CDR1 SGHVS and CDR2 FQNEAQ. The CDR3 is 15 residues long. The study, taken as a whole, reports: The response measured ex vivo was dominated by TCR beta clonotypes (HLA-C-restricted and CMV-specific). The study identified carriers of CMV plus the relevant HLA from cumulative public TCR beta family frequency.

In TCRdb, the reads were re-called with MiXCR into one record per CDR3 protein. The table has about 400,000 distinct CDR3 sequences, about a sixth seen once; the top ten hold 7.5% to 9.5%. The TCR sequence derives from a human donor in good health (CMV status not recorded). Some clones in this sample may be carry-over from other donors' samples. The sequenced material came from PBMCs. The J gene is TRBJ2-5, the V gene TRBV7-8, with 8 bases matching TRBD2. The CDR3 is CASSLGSGSGETQYF. The CDR3 bases are TGTGCCAGCAGCTTAGGCAGCGGGAGTGGTGAGACCCAGTACTTC.